This TCR beta chain was recovered during a study of blood T cell repertoires in COVID-19. Study background: The study drew acute and convalescent COVID-19 samples from the United States, Italy and Spain.

Original processing notes: From reference gene primer amplification, estimates of nucleated cell counts were derived. Generated by immunoSEQ multiplex PCR, the TCRdb table keeps only in-frame clones and is missing some. The V and J calls and the clone size are those of that table, but D and trimming were determined from the DNA. The sample includes hundreds of thousands of clones, roughly 85% of them seen just once. Recruitment covered about two dozen US areas and drew participants whose ages spanned roughly 18 to 89 years. Participants were placed into cohorts based on the clinical history they reported. The CDR3 is 15 amino acids. V was cut by 1 base and J by 3 bases, with 12 bases left in between. Germline values: CDR1 LGHNA, CDR2 YNFKEQ.

The rearrangement joins TRBV4-2 to TRBJ1-2; TRBD1 is a possible D gene (6 bases). The clonotype comes from a young man who had recovered from COVID-19. The sample taken for sequencing was PBMCs or T cells enriched from blood (not recorded which). CDR3 coding DNA: TGTGCCAGCAGCCAAGGTACGGGACAAGACTATGGCTACACCTTC. Protein sequence: CASSQGTGQDYGYTF.